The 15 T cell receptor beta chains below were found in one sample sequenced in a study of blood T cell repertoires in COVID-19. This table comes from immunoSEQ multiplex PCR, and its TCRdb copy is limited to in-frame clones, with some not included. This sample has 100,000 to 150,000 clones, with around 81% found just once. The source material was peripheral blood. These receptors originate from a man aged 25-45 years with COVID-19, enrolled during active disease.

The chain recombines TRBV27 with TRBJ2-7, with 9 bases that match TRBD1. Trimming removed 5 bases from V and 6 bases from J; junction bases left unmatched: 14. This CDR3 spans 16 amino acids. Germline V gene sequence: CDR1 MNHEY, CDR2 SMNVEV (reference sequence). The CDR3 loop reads CASSPRLGTGITEQYF. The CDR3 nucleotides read TGTGCCAGCAGTCCACGACTCGGGACAGGGATTACCGAGCAGTACTTC.

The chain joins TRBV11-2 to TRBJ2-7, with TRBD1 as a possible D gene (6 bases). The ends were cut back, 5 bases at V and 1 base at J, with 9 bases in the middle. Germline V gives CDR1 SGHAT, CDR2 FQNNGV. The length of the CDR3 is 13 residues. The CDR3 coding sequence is TGTGCCAGCAGCCCGGACAGTTCCTACGAGCAGTACTTC. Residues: CASSPDSSYEQYF.

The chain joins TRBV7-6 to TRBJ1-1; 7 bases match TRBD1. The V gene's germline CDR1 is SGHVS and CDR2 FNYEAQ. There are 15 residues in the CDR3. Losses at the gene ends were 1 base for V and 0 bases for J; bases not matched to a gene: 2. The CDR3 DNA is TGTGCCAGCAGCTTAGGACAGGGACTGAACACTGAAGCTTTCTTT. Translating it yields CASSLGQGLNTEAFF. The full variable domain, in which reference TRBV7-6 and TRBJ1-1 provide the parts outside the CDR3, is GAGVSQSPRYKVTKRGQDVALRCDPISGHVSLYWYRQALGQGPEFLTYFNYEAQQDKSGLPNDRFSAERPEGSISTLTIQRTEQRDSAMYRCASSLGQGLNTEAFFGQGTRLTVV.

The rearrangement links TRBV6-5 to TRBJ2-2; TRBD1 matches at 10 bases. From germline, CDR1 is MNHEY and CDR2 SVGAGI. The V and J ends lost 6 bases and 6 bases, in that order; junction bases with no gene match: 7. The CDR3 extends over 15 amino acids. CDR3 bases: TGTGCCAGCAGGTACGGACAGGGGGAAGCCGGGGAGCTGTTTTTT. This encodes CASRYGQGEAGELFF.

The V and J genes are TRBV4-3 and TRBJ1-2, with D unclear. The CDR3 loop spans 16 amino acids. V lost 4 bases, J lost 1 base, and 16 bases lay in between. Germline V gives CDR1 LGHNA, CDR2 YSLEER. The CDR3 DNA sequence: TGCGCCAGCAGCCGAAGCCGACGGGGAGGTAACTATGGCTACACCTTC. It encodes CASSRSRRGGNYGYTF.

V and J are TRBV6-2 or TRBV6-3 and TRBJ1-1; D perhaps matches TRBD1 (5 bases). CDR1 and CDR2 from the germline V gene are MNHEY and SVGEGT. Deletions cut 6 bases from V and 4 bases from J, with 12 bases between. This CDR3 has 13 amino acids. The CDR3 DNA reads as TGTGCCAGCAGCTATCAGGGAGGCACTGAAGCTTTCTTT. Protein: CASSYQGGTEAFF.

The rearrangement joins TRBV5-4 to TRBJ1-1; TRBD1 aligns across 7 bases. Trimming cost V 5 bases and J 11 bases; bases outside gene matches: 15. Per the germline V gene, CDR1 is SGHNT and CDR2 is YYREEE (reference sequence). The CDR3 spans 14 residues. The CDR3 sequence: CASRRGQELGEAFF. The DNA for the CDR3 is TGTGCCAGCAGGCGAGGACAGGAACTAGGAGAGGCTTTCTTT.

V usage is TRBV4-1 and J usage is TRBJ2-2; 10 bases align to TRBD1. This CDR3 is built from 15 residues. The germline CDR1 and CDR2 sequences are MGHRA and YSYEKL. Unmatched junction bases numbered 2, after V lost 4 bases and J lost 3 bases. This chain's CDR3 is CASSPGQGYTGELFF. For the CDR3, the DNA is TGCGCCAGCAGCCCGGGACAGGGGTACACCGGGGAGCTGTTTTTT.

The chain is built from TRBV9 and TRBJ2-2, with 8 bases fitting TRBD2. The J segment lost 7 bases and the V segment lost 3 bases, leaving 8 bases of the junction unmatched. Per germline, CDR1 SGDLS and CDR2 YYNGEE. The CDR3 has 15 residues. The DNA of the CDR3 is TGTGCCAGCAGCGCAATAGCGGGACAAGGCGGGGAGCTGTTTTTT. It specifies CASSAIAGQGGELFF.

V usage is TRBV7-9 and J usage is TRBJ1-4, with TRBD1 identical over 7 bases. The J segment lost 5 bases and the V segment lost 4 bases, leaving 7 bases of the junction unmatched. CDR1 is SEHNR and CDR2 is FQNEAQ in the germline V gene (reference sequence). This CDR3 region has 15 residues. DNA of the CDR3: TGTGCCAGCAGCTCAGGGGACAGCCTGAATGAAAAACTGTTTTTT. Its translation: CASSSGDSLNEKLFF.

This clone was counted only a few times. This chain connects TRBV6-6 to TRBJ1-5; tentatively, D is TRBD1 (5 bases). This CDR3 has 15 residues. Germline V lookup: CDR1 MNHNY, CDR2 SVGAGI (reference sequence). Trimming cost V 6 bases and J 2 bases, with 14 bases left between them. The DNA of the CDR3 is TGTGCCAGCAGGGATACAGGACCGGGCAATCAGCCCCAGCATTTT. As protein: CASRDTGPGNQPQHF.

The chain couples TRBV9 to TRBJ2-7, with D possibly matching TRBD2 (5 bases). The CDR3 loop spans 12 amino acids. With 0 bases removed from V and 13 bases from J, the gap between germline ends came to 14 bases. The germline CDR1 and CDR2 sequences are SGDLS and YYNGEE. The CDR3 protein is CASSVAGGDLYF. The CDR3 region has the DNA TGTGCCAGCAGCGTAGCAGGAGGAGATCTCTACTTC.

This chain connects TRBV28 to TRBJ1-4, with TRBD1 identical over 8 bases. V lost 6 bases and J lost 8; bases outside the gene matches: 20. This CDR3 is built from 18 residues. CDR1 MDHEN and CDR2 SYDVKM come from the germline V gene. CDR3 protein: CASSPIVIMDREEEKLFF. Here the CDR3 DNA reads TGTGCCAGCAGCCCAATCGTCATAATGGACAGGGAGGAAGAAAAACTGTTTTTT. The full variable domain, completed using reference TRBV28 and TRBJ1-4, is DVKVTQSSRYLVKRTGEKVFLECVQDMDHENMFWYRQDPGLGLRLIYFSYDVKMKEKGDIPEGYSVSREKKERFSLILESASTNQTSMYLCASSPIVIMDREEEKLFFGSGTQLSVL.

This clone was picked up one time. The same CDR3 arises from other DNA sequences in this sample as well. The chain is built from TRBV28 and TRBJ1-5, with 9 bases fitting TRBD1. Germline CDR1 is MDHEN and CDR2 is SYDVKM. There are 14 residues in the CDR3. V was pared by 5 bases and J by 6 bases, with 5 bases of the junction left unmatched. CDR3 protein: CASSLGQGSQPQHF. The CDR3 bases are TGTGCCAGCAGTCTGGGACAGGGCAGTCAGCCCCAGCATTTT.

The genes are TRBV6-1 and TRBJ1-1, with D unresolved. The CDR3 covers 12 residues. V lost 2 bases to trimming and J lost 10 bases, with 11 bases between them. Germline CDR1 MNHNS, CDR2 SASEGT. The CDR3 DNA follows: TGTGCCAGCAGTGAATGGCAGGAACGAGCTTTCTTT. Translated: CASSEWQERAFF.